The rows below give T cell receptor beta chains drawn from one sample of a study of T cells in narcolepsy. TCRdb keeps only in-frame clones here, not all; method: immunoSEQ multiplex PCR. This sample yields about 25,000 clones, of which around 85% are seen a single time; roughly 0.7% belongs to the top ten. The sequenced material came from CD45RA- memory CD4+ T cells from PBMCs. These receptors were collected from a human donor with narcolepsy. The conserved cysteine and the conserved F or W are not part of the CDR3 here.

>TRBV7-2
ASSLTAGSGNTIY
>TRBV11-2
ASSLEAGVAYNEQF
>TRBV18
ASSPDGTYNQPQH
>TRBV4-1
ASSHPPRNTEAF
>TRBV5-1
ASSLARGQKGAYEQY
>TRBV2
ASSRRMGAEGYT
>TRBV4-2
ASSRDSNYEQY
>TRBV11-2
ASSTLQLRYEQY
>TRBV11-2
ASSLGQGRYTDTQY
>TRBV4-1
ASSQSLMQGHHGYT
>TRBV2
ASGEQGPNYGYT
>TRBV11-3
ASGNRGVNAEQF
>TRBV6-1
ASRWTGLSYEQY
>TRBV7-8
ASSLSGQGYHEQY
>TRBV5-5
ASSSRTGVGGANVLT